These T cell receptor beta chains were read from a single sample in a study of beta chain features in type 1 diabetes. Assay used: immunoSEQ multiplex PCR; TCRdb lists only in-frame clones, some missing. Here the sample spans 160,000 or so clones, 63% being singletons. The sequenced sample consisted of naive CD4+ T cells from blood. The receptors derive from a man aged 25-45 years with type 1 diabetes. Each CDR3 is given with its conserved first and last residue. The order of the fields is V gene, clone size, J gene, CDR3 protein. Only part of the rows carry a size: once, few, many, or a class if the clone is expanded.

TRBV30	-	TRBJ2-5	CAWSVGPETQYF
TRBV7-9	-	TRBJ1-6	CASSRGSDSPLHF
TRBV25-1	few	TRBJ2-3	CASSDRRTDTQYF
TRBV29-1	-	TRBJ2-1	CSVEEGLAGTYNEQFF
TRBV7-2	few	TRBJ2-7	CASSADRVTYEQYF
TRBV7-2	-	TRBJ2-7	CASSTPVGSAYEQYF
TRBV4-3	-	TRBJ1-1	CASSQEGQANTEAFF
TRBV30	-	TRBJ1-6	CAWREKIPSSPLHF
TRBV15	-	TRBJ2-5	CATRDRSNQETQYF
TRBV11-2	-	TRBJ1-6	CASSLWSLNSPLHF
TRBV30	-	TRBJ2-3	CAWRTSGTDTQYF
TRBV29-1	-	TRBJ2-1	CSVDRGLAGYNEQFF
TRBV4-3	-	TRBJ2-6	CASSQEGIGANVLTF
TRBV11-2	-	TRBJ2-4	CASSPQGGIQYF
TRBV20-1	few	TRBJ2-7	CSASRGDEQYF
TRBV7-2	few	TRBJ2-2	CASSHPLTGELFF